The entry below describes one T cell receptor beta chain. Its antigen is unknown. This record comes from a study of T cell responses to AZD1222 COVID-19 vaccine. General study results and limits: The number of AZD1222 recipients seropositive at baseline was only six. Spike-specific TCR breadth rose after two AZD1222 doses, and depth rose as well. Most donors were white British and more were female, and clonal diversity was possibly underestimated.

This table comes from immunoSEQ multiplex PCR, and its TCRdb copy is limited to in-frame clones, with some not included. In the table there are about 150,000 clones, about 86% of which are singletons. Germline CDR1 SGHNT, CDR2 YENEEA. V lost 4 bases and J 3 bases, leaving 13 bases between the germline ends. The CDR3 has 14 amino acids. The TCR was taken from an adult in good health. This sequence joins TRBV11-3 and TRBJ2-7; D might be TRBD1 or TRBD2, each matching 5 bases. Material: peripheral blood, obtained on day 0 of MenACWY control vaccination. The CDR3 DNA follows: TGTGCCAGCAGCTCGGGACGACTGAGCTACGAGCAGTACTTC. Protein product: CASSSGRLSYEQYF.